The next 6 T cell receptor beta chains were all read from a single sample in a study of blood T cell repertoires in COVID-19. Profiling relied on immunoSEQ multiplex PCR, and the TCRdb table lists in-frame clones only, not all of them. Here the sample spans just over 150,000 clones, approximately 82% being singletons. Sequencing used peripheral blood. These receptors were taken from a woman in her forties or fifties with acute or convalescent COVID-19.

The chain has TRBV27 and TRBJ1-2; TRBD1 is a possible D gene (6 bases). The CDR3 sequence is 13 residues long. Trimming pared 6 bases from V and 4 bases from J, leaving 12 bases between. Per germline, CDR1 MNHEY and CDR2 SMNVEV (reference sequence). The CDR3 region is CASSQDRAYGYTF. CDR3 nucleotides: TGTGCCAGCAGCCAGGACAGAGCCTATGGCTACACCTTC.

This rearrangement joins TRBV21-1 to TRBJ2-7; TRBD1 is the table's D call, not checked against the DNA. TRBV21-1 is classified as a pseudogene. The CDR3 is made up of 13 amino acids. The CDR3 spells CASSKRHLYEQYF. In DNA form, the CDR3 reads TGTGCCAGCAGCAAACGACACCTTTACGAGCAGTACTTC.

The J gene is TRBJ1-4, the V gene TRBV24-1, with D unresolved. The V gene lost 0 bases and the J gene lost 4 bases, with 17 bases spanning the gap. From germline, CDR1 is KGHDR and CDR2 SFDVKD. CDR3 length equals 18 residues. CDR3 protein: CATSDLAGVRRDNEKLFF. CDR3 nucleotides: TGTGCCACCAGTGATTTGGCCGGGGTTAGACGGGATAATGAAAAACTGTTTTTT.

The chain uses TRBV2 and TRBJ1-3; 7 positions agree with TRBD1. Germline V gene sequence: CDR1 SNHLY, CDR2 FYNNEI. The junction had 11 bases not matched to a gene; V was cut back by 9 bases and J by 0 bases. The CDR3 runs to 16 residues. Here the CDR3 reads CARRGGTQYSGNTIYF. The DNA for the CDR3 is TGTGCCAGACGAGGGGGCACTCAATACTCTGGAAACACCATATATTTT.

As to this clone: Distinct nucleotide sequences in the sample also encode this CDR3. The CDR3 bases are TGTGCCAGCAGCGCATCTACAGGGGGCGGTTCACCCCTCCACTTT. Translated: CASSASTGGGSPLHF. The chain is built from TRBV9 and TRBJ1-6; 9 bases align to TRBD1. The CDR3 has 15 amino acids. With 3 bases clipped from V and 9 bases from J, the junction kept 7 bases outside the gene matches. Looked up from germline, CDR1 is SGDLS and CDR2 is YYNGEE.

The rearrangement uses TRBV18 and TRBJ2-3, with 11 bases lining up with TRBD2. The germline V gene has CDR1 KGHSH and CDR2 LQKENI. This CDR3 is built from 15 residues. The V segment lost 5 bases and the J segment 3 bases; nucleotides outside the gene matches: 4. DNA of the CDR3: TGTGCCAGCTCAATACTAGCGGGAGAGACAGATACGCAGTATTTT. It codes for CASSILAGETDTQYF.